Shown below are 26 T cell receptor beta chains from a single sample sequenced in a study of blood T cells in healthy people across ages. With a J-beta primer mix and a sample-barcoded 5' primer, a second PCR ran about 7 to 12 cycles. TCRdb re-called the 5' RACE reads with MiXCR, one entry per CDR3 protein. The data show under 1,000,000 distinct CDR3 sequences, roughly 46% seen once. The material sequenced was blood. The receptors derive from an elderly man in good health.

The gene calls are TRBV5-6 and TRBJ2-7, with TRBD2 identical over 8 bases. Germline CDR1 SGHDT, CDR2 YYEEEE. The CDR3 has 14 residues. Unmatched junction bases numbered 8, after V lost 3 bases and J lost 6 bases. CDR3 coding DNA: TGTGCCAGCAGCTATCCGACTAGCGAGGCCGAGCAGTACTTC. Residues: CASSYPTSEAEQYF.

This chain connects TRBV28 to TRBJ1-2; 8 nucleotides match TRBD1. The CDR3 loop spans 11 amino acids. V lost 8 bases, J lost 8 bases, and 4 bases stayed unmatched. CDR1 MDHEN and CDR2 SYDVKM come from the germline V gene. The CDR3 DNA sequence: TGTGCCAGCGGACAGGGTTGCGGCTACACCTTC. This translates into CASGQGCGYTF.

This clonotype was seen a single time. The CDR3 region is CASSQSVSGDSGNTIYF. The DNA for the CDR3 is TGTGCCAGCAGCCAAAGTGTTTCCGGGGACTCTGGAAACACCATATATTTT. The rearrangement links TRBV11-2 to TRBJ1-3; D is ambiguous. In germline, CDR1 is SGHAT, CDR2 FQNNGV. CDR3 size: 17 residues. The V end was cut by 5 bases, the J end by 0 bases, with 17 bases between.

As regards this clonotype: Germline and junction disagree at one end, which may indicate a read error. The rearrangement links TRBV20-1 to TRBJ1-1, with TRBD1 identical over 7 bases. Germline V gene lookup returns CDR1 DFQATT and CDR2 SNEGSKA (reference sequence). The CDR3 is 15 amino acids. The CDR3 DNA follows: TGCAGTGCTAGACTCACAGACCAGGGGGAGACTGAAACTTTCTTT. Its protein product is CSARLTDQGETETFF.

This CDR3 reads CASRKTGLPTDTQYF. CDR3 bases: TGCGCCAGCAGGAAGACGGGACTCCCCACAGATACGCAGTATTTT. The chain employs TRBV4-1 and TRBJ2-3; a weak D match, TRBD2 (6 bases). The V end was cut by 6 bases, the J end by 2 bases, with 15 bases between. This CDR3 contains 15 residues. CDR1 MGHRA and CDR2 YSYEKL come from the germline V gene.

The chain joins TRBV4-3 to TRBJ2-3; D may be TRBD2 (6 bases). The ends were cut back, 5 bases at V and 2 bases at J, with 11 bases in the middle. In germline, CDR1 is LGHNA, CDR2 YSLEER. This CDR3 comprises 14 residues. Here the CDR3 DNA reads TGCGCCAGCAGCGGTGGGACTGACACAGATACGCAGTATTTT. Translation gives CASSGGTDTDTQYF.

The chain joins TRBV5-1 to TRBJ2-2, with D possibly being TRBD1 (5 bases). This CDR3 comprises 17 residues. CDR1 is SGHRS, CDR2 YFSETQ, per germline. The V end lost 0 bases, the J end lost 3 bases, and 15 bases lay between the germline ends. The CDR3 is CASSLAWTDRYTGELFF. The CDR3 DNA reads as TGCGCCAGCAGCTTGGCCTGGACCGACAGATACACCGGGGAGCTGTTTTTT. The whole variable domain, filled in from reference TRBV5-1 and TRBJ2-2, reads KAGVTQTPRYLIKTRGQQVTLSCSPISGHRSVSWYQQTPGQGLQFLFEYFSETQRNKGNFPGRFSGRQFSNSRSEMNVSTLELGDSALYLCASSLAWTDRYTGELFFGEGSRLTVL.

This clonotype was found many times. The chain is built from TRBV15 and TRBJ2-1; 12 bases align to TRBD2. V was pared by 0 bases and J by 9 bases, with 9 bases of the junction left unmatched. The CDR3 runs 17 residues. Germline CDR1 LNHNV, CDR2 YYDKDF (reference sequence). CDR3 nucleotides: TGTGCCACCAGCAGAGAGCTTCTAGCGGGAGGGCGGAGTGAGCAGTTCTTC. Protein product: CATSRELLAGGRSEQFF.

This chain joins TRBV9 and TRBJ2-2; 10 nucleotides line up with TRBD2. CDR1 SGDLS and CDR2 YYNGEE come from the germline V gene. The V segment lost 3 bases and the J segment 6 bases; nucleotides outside the gene matches: 8. The CDR3 covers 16 residues. The DNA of the CDR3 is TGTGCCAGCAGCGAAAGTCTAGCGGGAGTAGCCGGGGAGCTGTTTTTT. This translates into CASSESLAGVAGELFF.

V is TRBV27 and J is TRBJ1-6; 7 nucleotides match TRBD1. After removal of 4 bases from V and 6 bases from J, the junction contained 9 bases not matched to a gene. Germline CDR1 reads MNHEY; CDR2 reads SMNVEV (reference sequence). This CDR3 region has 16 residues. CDR3 bases: TGTGCCAGCAGTTCGTCCGGGACAGTCATTAATTCACCCCTCCACTTT. Its protein is CASSSSGTVINSPLHF.

The sample holds many counts of this clonotype. A junction boundary mismatches the germline segment, possibly from a read error. V and J are TRBV27 and TRBJ2-7, with TRBD2 matching over 11 bases. In germline, CDR1 is MNHEY, CDR2 SMNVEV (reference sequence). The CDR3 covers 14 residues. The CDR3 DNA reads as TGCGCCAGCAGCGCCGGGACTAGCGGCTACGAGCAGTACTTC. It is translated as CASSAGTSGYEQYF.

In its sample, this clonotype was seen a few times. V gene TRBV7-3 combines with J gene TRBJ2-1; no firm D call. CDR1 SGHTA and CDR2 FQGTGA come from the germline V gene. The ends were cut back, 5 bases at V and 0 bases at J, with 11 bases in the middle. The CDR3 runs 15 residues. The CDR3 reads CASSRSSVSYNEQFF. The CDR3, as DNA: TGTGCCAGCAGCAGAAGTAGTGTCTCCTACAATGAGCAGTTCTTC.

This clonotype was detected only a few times. The chain couples TRBV28 to TRBJ2-3; 10 bases map to TRBD1. Germline V lookup: CDR1 MDHEN, CDR2 SYDVKM. The length of the CDR3 is 16 residues. The V gene end was trimmed by 10 bases and the J gene end by 4 bases; junction bases not matched to a gene: 14. CDR3 protein: CANRLSRTGGPDTQYF. The CDR3 nucleotides read TGTGCCAACCGCCTTTCTCGGACAGGGGGTCCAGATACGCAGTATTTT.

The chain recombines TRBV20-1 with TRBJ2-5; no clear D. Trimming stripped 1 base from V and 11 bases from J, with 17 bases between. The CDR3 extends over 13 amino acids. Germline CDR1 DFQATT, CDR2 SNEGSKA (reference sequence). The CDR3, as DNA: TGCAGTGCTAGAGCCGGGTGGGTCAATGAGCAGTACTTC. Protein sequence: CSARAGWVNEQYF.

The chain joins TRBV4-2 to TRBJ2-1, with 8 nucleotides matching TRBD1. Germline loops: CDR1 LGHNA, CDR2 YNFKEQ. Losses at the gene ends were 3 bases for V and 9 bases for J; bases not matched to a gene: 10. There are 15 residues in the CDR3. The CDR3 region is CASSQADREAAEQFF. The CDR3 DNA sequence: TGTGCCAGCAGCCAGGCGGACAGGGAGGCGGCTGAGCAGTTCTTC.

The sample holds a few counts of this clonotype. The chain joins TRBV5-1 to TRBJ2-3; perhaps D is TRBD1 or TRBD2 (5 bases each). The CDR3 totals 15 residues. From germline, CDR1 is SGHRS and CDR2 YFSETQ. V lost 2 bases, J lost 8 bases, and 18 bases lay in between. This CDR3 reads CASSLSGTQQGTQYF. For the CDR3, the DNA is TGCGCCAGCAGCTTATCCGGGACCCAGCAGGGTACGCAGTATTTT.

V and J are TRBV2 and TRBJ2-7, with D maybe TRBD2 (7 bases). The J call may be mistaken, given a closer DNA end match to TRBJ2-5. Germline values: CDR1 SNHLY, CDR2 FYNNEI. The CDR3 is 17 residues long. The CDR3 spells CASSRGLGGGLSETQYF. CDR3 nucleotide sequence: TGTGCCAGCAGTCGGGGCTTAGGGGGGGGCCTTTCGGAGACCCAGTACTTC.

This chain joins TRBV19 and TRBJ2-1; D may be TRBD2 (6 bases). The germline gives CDR1 LNHDA, CDR2 SQIVND (reference sequence). CDR3 length: 14 residues. V was pared by 3 bases and J by 8 bases, with 14 bases between. DNA for the CDR3: TGTGCCAGTAGTATTTCTAGCGATACCCATGAGCAGTTCTTC. Its translation is CASSISSDTHEQFF.

This sequence joins TRBV20-1 and TRBJ1-1; D is ambiguous. The V gene's germline CDR1 is DFQATT and CDR2 SNEGSKA (reference sequence). With 3 bases removed from V and 4 bases from J, the gap between germline ends came to 6 bases. CDR3 size: 11 residues. The CDR3 nucleotides are TGCAGTGCTAGGGTCTTCACTGAAGCTTTCTTT. Amino acids: CSARVFTEAFF.

The table lists this clonotype with a few counts. The chain employs TRBV2 and TRBJ2-3; D gene uncertain. The V end was cut by 3 bases, the J end by 5 bases, with 3 bases between. There are 11 residues in the CDR3. CDR1 and CDR2 from the germline V gene are SNHLY and FYNNEI. CDR3 sequence: CASSEEDTQYF. CDR3 in DNA: TGTGCCAGCAGTGAGGAAGATACGCAGTATTTT.

CDR3 in DNA: TGTGCCAGCAGCTTTTTAGCGCTCCACTACGAGCAGTACTTC. Residues: CASSFLALHYEQYF. The genes are TRBV7-2 and TRBJ2-7, with D maybe TRBD2 (5 bases). Deletions cut 3 bases from V and 3 bases from J, with 12 bases between. CDR1 and CDR2 (germline): SGHTA, FQGNSA. The CDR3 is 14 amino acids.

As concerns this clonotype: At one boundary the junction diverges from the germline segment, which might be a read error. The CDR3 nucleotides are TGTGCCAGCAGTTCGACAGGGGAGATGCGGGAGCAGAACTTC. Amino acids: CASSSTGEMREQNF. V gene TRBV12-3 or TRBV12-4 combines with J gene TRBJ2-7; possibly TRBD1 for D (8 bases). The CDR3 runs to 14 residues.

The chain employs TRBV7-9 and TRBJ2-5; D is unclear. CDR1 and CDR2 (germline): SEHNR, FQNEAQ (reference sequence). The V end was cut by 3 bases, the J end by 2 bases, with 13 bases between. The length of the CDR3 is 15 residues. The CDR3 region is CASSFRAPTQETQYF. For the CDR3, the DNA is TGTGCCAGCAGCTTCCGGGCCCCAACGCAAGAGACCCAGTACTTC.

The chain couples TRBV11-3 to TRBJ2-1; 7 nucleotides align to TRBD2. Germline CDR1 is SGHNT and CDR2 is YENEEA. The CDR3 runs to 18 residues. The J segment lost 0 bases and the V segment lost 5 bases, leaving 13 bases of the junction unmatched. CDR3 in DNA: TGTGCCAGCAGCCGAGAACTTGGCGGGAGTAGCTCCTACAATGAGCAGTTCTTC. Its protein product is CASSRELGGSSSYNEQFF.

This clonotype was seen more than once but under ten times. This sequence joins TRBV2 and TRBJ1-1; tentative D call: TRBD1 (5 bases). The germline gives CDR1 SNHLY, CDR2 FYNNEI. CDR3 length equals 14 residues. V lost 4 bases, J lost 6 bases, and 15 bases lay in between. The CDR3 DNA sequence: TGTGCCAGCAGTGTTGAAAGAATGGGGGCTGAAGCTTTCTTT. Its protein is CASSVERMGAEAFF.

The genes are TRBV29-1 and TRBJ2-7, with 8 bases fitting TRBD2. This CDR3 is built from 12 residues. V was clipped by 4 bases and J by 4 bases; unmatched bases: 3. The germline gives CDR1 SQVTM, CDR2 ANQGSEA. CDR3 protein: CSVVLADYEQYF. The CDR3 DNA sequence: TGCAGCGTTGTACTAGCGGATTACGAGCAGTACTTC.